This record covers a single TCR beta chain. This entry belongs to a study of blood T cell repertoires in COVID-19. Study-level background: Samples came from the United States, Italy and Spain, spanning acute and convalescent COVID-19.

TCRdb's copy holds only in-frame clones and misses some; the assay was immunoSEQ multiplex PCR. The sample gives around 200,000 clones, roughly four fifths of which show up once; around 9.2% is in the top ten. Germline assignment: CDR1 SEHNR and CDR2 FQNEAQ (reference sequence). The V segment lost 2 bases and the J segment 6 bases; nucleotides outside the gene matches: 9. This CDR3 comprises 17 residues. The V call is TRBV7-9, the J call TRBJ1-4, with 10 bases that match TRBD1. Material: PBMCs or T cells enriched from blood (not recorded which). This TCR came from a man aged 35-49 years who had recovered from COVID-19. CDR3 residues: CASSLSRDRGRDEKLFF. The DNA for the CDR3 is TGTGCCAGCAGCTTATCTCGGGACAGGGGACGGGATGAAAAACTGTTTTTT.